The entry below gives a single TCR beta chain sequence along with its context. What it binds is unknown. This sample was included in a study of siplizumab effects on memory and regulatory T cells. Overall study findings and caveats: Relative to controls at about 27%, mappable alloreactive CD4+ clones exhibited a mean Treg-derived proportion of approximately 68% with siplizumab. There appeared to be greater diversity in naive T cells than in memory cells, and naive T cells seemed major contributors to the alloresponse. Only a minor fraction of alloreactive clones mapped to unstimulated subsets. No assignable naive or memory phenotype existed for roughly 80-96% of proliferating CD4+ or CD8+ clones.

The table came from immunoSEQ multiplex PCR; TCRdb's copy has only in-frame clones and leaves some out. Altogether roughly 26,000 clones are present, roughly 88% being singletons, with the ten largest covering around 25%. In germline, CDR1 is MGHDK, CDR2 SYGVNS. V was cut by 5 bases and J by 6 bases, with 20 bases left in between. CDR3 length: 16 residues. Source material: memory CD4+ T cells sorted from blood. The TCR sequence derives from a human donor in good health. This sequence joins TRBV25-1 and TRBJ2-1, with D possibly being TRBD1 (5 bases). CDR3 region: CASSKGALDKRNEQFF. DNA of the CDR3: TGTGCCAGCAGTAAAGGGGCCCTGGATAAGCGCAATGAGCAGTTCTTC.